Reported below is one TCR beta chain. Its antigen is not identified. Looked up from germline, CDR1 is MNHEY and CDR2 is SMNVEV (reference sequence). There are 15 residues in the CDR3. Germline trimming cut 2 bases from V and 4 bases from J; bases unmatched to any gene: 5. This sample stems from a study of T cell repertoires in cytomegalovirus infection. Points from the study as a whole: HLA-C-restricted CMV clonotypes gave the most frequent clonotype in two of eight donors.

TCRdb re-analysed the reads in MiXCR, keeping a single row per CDR3 protein. Of approximately 390,000 distinct CDR3 sequences in the sample, about 35% were seen once. Sequenced material: cultured PBMCs, taken from culture after CMV antigen stimulation. V gene TRBV27 combines with J gene TRBJ2-1, with 7 positions matching TRBD2. This sequence was found in a human donor in good health (CMV status not recorded). Some clones in this sample may be carry-over from other donors' samples. The CDR3 loop reads CASSLAGTTYNEQFF. The CDR3 coding sequence is TGTGCCAGCAGTTTAGCAGGGACTACTTACAATGAGCAGTTCTTC.